These 13 T cell receptor beta chains were all obtained from the same sample, sequenced in a study of blood T cell repertoires in COVID-19. Sequencing was performed with immunoSEQ multiplex PCR; in TCRdb, only in-frame clones are kept and a portion is missing. The sample carries over 200,000 clones, roughly 90% recorded once. Sequenced material: PBMCs or T cells enriched from blood (not recorded which). These receptor sequences come from a man aged 25 to 40 who had been exposed to COVID-19.

V is TRBV9 and J is TRBJ2-2, with TRBD2 matching over 11 bases. With V trimmed by 0 bases and J by 4 bases, 5 bases remained unmatched. Germline V gene data show CDR1 as SGDLS and CDR2 as YYNGEE. The length of the CDR3 is 17 residues. The CDR3 nucleotides are TGTGCCAGCAGCGTAGTTCCTGGGACTAGCGGCACCGGGGAGCTGTTTTTT. Translated, it gives CASSVVPGTSGTGELFF. Full variable domain (missing parts from reference TRBV9 and TRBJ2-2): DSGVTQTPKHLITATGQRVTLRCSPRSGDLSVYWYQQSLDQGLQFLIQYYNGEERAKGNILERFSAQQFPDLHSELNLSSLELGDSALYFCASSVVPGTSGTGELFFGEGSRLTVL.

The chain employs TRBV14 and TRBJ1-3, with 7 bases identical to TRBD1. Trimming took 3 bases from V and 8 from J; bases not matched to a gene: 10. Looked up from germline, CDR1 is SGHDN and CDR2 is FVKESK. The CDR3 runs 15 residues. The CDR3 DNA sequence: TGTGCCAGCAGCCAGGCAGGGGGTTTGAGAGACACCATATATTTT. Its translation: CASSQAGGLRDTIYF.

V is TRBV6-2 or TRBV6-3 and J is TRBJ2-2; 12 nucleotides align to TRBD2. This CDR3 contains 20 residues. J gave up 3 bases and V 4 bases, and 15 bases lay outside the gene matches. The germline V gene encodes CDR1 MNHEY and CDR2 SVGEGT. The CDR3 protein is CASSSIHSLAGGLHTGELFF. The CDR3 coding sequence is TGTGCCAGCAGTTCCATCCATTCCCTAGCGGGGGGGCTTCACACCGGGGAGCTGTTTTTT.

This chain uses TRBV2 with TRBJ1-5; 8 positions match TRBD1. The CDR3 covers 15 residues. Germline V lookup: CDR1 SNHLY, CDR2 FYNNEI. Losses at the gene ends were 6 bases for V and 0 bases for J; bases not matched to a gene: 4. The CDR3: CASRDDRGSNQPQHF. Here the CDR3 DNA reads TGTGCCAGCAGGGACGACAGGGGTAGCAATCAGCCCCAGCATTTT.

The CDR3 is CASSKAGDREIYGYTF. The CDR3 nucleotides are TGTGCCAGCAGCAAAGCTGGGGACAGGGAGATCTATGGCTACACCTTC. The chain uses TRBV21-1 and TRBJ1-2; whether TRBD1, the table's D call, matches the DNA was not checked. TRBV21-1 is a pseudogene segment. CDR3 length equals 16 residues.

This chain uses TRBV3-1 (or the pseudogene TRBV3-2) with TRBJ2-7; the match to TRBD1 covers 10 bases. The V and J ends lost 8 bases and 4 bases, in that order; junction bases with no gene match: 8. The germline gives CDR1 LGHDT, CDR2 YNNKEL (reference sequence). This CDR3 has 14 residues. Written as DNA, the CDR3 is TGTGCCAGCGGGCCGGGGGACAGGGGTTACGAGCAGTACTTC. Translation gives CASGPGDRGYEQYF.

This sequence joins TRBV30 and TRBJ1-1, with 7 positions matching TRBD1. This CDR3 spans 12 amino acids. CDR1 and CDR2 from the germline V gene are GTSNPN and SVGIG (reference sequence). V lost 2 bases and J lost 8; bases outside the gene matches: 5. The CDR3 protein is CAWSTQDREAFF. CDR3 in DNA: TGTGCCTGGAGTACACAGGACAGGGAAGCTTTCTTT. The whole variable domain, filled in from reference TRBV30 and TRBJ1-1, reads SQTIHQWPATLVQPVGSPLSLECTVEGTSNPNLYWYRQAAGRGLQLLFYSVGIGQISSEVPQNLSASRPQDRQFILSSKKLLLSDSGFYLCAWSTQDREAFFGQGTRLTVV.

This chain connects TRBV29-1 to TRBJ2-1; D perhaps matches TRBD2 (5 bases). This CDR3 comprises 17 residues. Trimming removed 6 bases from V and 0 bases from J, with 21 bases in between. The germline gives CDR1 SQVTM, CDR2 ANQGSEA. The CDR3 is CSVSQSGQTGSYNEQFF. CDR3 bases: TGCAGCGTCTCCCAAAGCGGTCAGACGGGCTCCTACAATGAGCAGTTCTTC.

This rearrangement joins TRBV13 to TRBJ2-3; TRBD2 aligns across 9 bases. CDR1 is PRHDT and CDR2 is FYEKMQ in the germline V gene (reference sequence). The CDR3 extends over 16 amino acids. Trimming at V came to 0 bases and at J to 4 bases, leaving 5 bases not matched to a gene. The CDR3 DNA is TGTGCCAGCAGCTTAGGAGCGGGGGGCCCCTCAGATACGCAGTATTTT. Amino acid sequence: CASSLGAGGPSDTQYF.

This sequence joins TRBV21-1 and TRBJ1-2; the table's D call, TRBD1, has no DNA check behind it. TRBV21-1 corresponds to a pseudogene. The CDR3 spans 15 residues. The CDR3 DNA follows: TGTGCCAGCAGCAAGGGGGACAAGACTAACTATGGCTACACCTTC. It yields the protein CASSKGDKTNYGYTF.

The chain links TRBV28 to TRBJ2-5, with 11 positions matching TRBD2. Looked up from germline, CDR1 is MDHEN and CDR2 is SYDVKM. This CDR3 region has 18 residues. V trimming: 6 bases; J trimming: 0 bases; junction bases outside the gene matches: 12. The CDR3 DNA sequence: TGTGCCAGCAGGGCTAGCGGGGGGTCCCCTCCGTACCAAGAGACCCAGTACTTC. It translates to CASRASGGSPPYQETQYF.

The rearrangement uses TRBV5-1 and TRBJ1-1, with a possible D match to TRBD1 (6 bases). V gave up 1 base and J gave up 2 bases, with 12 bases separating them. Looked up from germline, CDR1 is SGHRS and CDR2 is YFSETQ. CDR3 length: 15 amino acids. This chain's CDR3 is CASSLTSGANTEAFF. DNA of the CDR3: TGCGCCAGCAGCTTGACCTCAGGGGCTAACACTGAAGCTTTCTTT.

The chain is built from TRBV10-3 and TRBJ2-5; 10 bases agree with TRBD1. Looked up from germline, CDR1 is ENHRY and CDR2 is SYGVKD. CDR3 length: 14 residues. The J segment lost 5 bases and the V segment lost 4 bases, leaving 4 bases of the junction unmatched. The CDR3 is CAISGDRGSETQYF. The CDR3 nucleotides are TGTGCCATCAGTGGGGACAGGGGTTCCGAGACCCAGTACTTC.